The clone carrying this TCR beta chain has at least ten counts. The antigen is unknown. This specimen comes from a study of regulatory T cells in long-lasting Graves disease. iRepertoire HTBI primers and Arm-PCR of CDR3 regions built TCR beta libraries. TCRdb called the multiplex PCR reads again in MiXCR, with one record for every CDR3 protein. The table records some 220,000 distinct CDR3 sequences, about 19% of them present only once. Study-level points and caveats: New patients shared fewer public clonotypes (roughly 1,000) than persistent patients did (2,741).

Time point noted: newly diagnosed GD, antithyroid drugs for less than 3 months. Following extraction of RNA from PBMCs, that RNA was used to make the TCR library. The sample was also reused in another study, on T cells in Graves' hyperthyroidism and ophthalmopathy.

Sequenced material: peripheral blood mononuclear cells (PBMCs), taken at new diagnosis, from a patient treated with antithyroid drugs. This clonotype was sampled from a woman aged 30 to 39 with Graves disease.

CDR3: CSASGGGRVTEAFF. As DNA, the CDR3 is TGCAGTGCTAGTGGGGGGGGGCGCGTCACTGAAGCTTTCTTT. The chain employs TRBV20-1 and TRBJ1-1; D perhaps matches TRBD1 (6 bases). Between the trimmed V and J ends, which lost 3 bases and 4 bases, there was a span of 15 bases. CDR3 length: 14 amino acids. Per the germline V gene, CDR1 is DFQATT and CDR2 is SNEGSKA (reference sequence).